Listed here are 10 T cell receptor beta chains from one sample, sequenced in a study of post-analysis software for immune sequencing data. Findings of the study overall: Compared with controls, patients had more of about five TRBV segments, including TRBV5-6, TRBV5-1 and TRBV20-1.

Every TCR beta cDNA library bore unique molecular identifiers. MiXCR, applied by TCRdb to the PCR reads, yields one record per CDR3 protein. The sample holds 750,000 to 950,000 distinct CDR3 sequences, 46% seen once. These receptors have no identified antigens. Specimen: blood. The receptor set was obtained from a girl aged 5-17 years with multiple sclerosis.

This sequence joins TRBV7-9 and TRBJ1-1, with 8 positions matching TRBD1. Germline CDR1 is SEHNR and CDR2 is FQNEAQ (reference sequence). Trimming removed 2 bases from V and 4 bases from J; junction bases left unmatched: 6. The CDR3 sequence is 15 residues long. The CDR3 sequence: CASSLWTGQGTEAFF. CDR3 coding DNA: TGTGCCAGCAGCTTATGGACAGGGCAGGGCACTGAAGCTTTCTTT.

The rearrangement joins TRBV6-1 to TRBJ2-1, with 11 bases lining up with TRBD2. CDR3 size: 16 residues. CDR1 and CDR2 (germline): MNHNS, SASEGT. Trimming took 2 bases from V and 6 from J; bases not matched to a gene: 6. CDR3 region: CASSERGTSGINEQFF. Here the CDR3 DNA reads TGTGCCAGCAGTGAAAGAGGGACTAGCGGAATCAATGAGCAGTTCTTC.

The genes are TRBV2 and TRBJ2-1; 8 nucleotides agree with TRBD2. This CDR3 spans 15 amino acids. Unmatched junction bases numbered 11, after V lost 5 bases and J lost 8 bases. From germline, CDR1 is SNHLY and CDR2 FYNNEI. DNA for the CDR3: TGTGCCAGCAGTACCTTAGCGGGAACCGGGGATGAGCAGTTCTTC. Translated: CASSTLAGTGDEQFF. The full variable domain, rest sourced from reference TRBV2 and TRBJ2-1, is EPEVTQTPSHQVTQMGQEVILRCVPISNHLYFYWYRQILGQKVEFLVSFYNNEISEKSEIFDDQFSVERPDGSNFTLKIRSTKLEDSAMYFCASSTLAGTGDEQFFGPGTRLTVL.

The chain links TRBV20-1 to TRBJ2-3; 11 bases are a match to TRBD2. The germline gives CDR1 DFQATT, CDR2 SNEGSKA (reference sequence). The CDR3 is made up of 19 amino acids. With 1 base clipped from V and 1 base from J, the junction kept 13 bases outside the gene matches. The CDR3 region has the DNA TGCAGTGCTAGAGTTATTCGAAGTAGCGGGAGGGTTGGCACAGATACGCAGTATTTT. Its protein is CSARVIRSSGRVGTDTQYF.

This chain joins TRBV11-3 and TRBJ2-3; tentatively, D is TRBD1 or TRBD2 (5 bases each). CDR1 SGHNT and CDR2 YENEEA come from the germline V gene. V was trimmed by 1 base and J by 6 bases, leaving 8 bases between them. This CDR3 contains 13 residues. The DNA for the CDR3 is TGTGCCAGCAGCTTAGTCGAGGGGGATACGCAGTATTTT. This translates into CASSLVEGDTQYF.

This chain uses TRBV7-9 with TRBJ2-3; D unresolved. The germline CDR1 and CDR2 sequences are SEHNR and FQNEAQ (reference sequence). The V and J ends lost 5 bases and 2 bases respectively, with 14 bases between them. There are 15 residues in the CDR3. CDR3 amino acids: CASSPSPLPTDTQYF. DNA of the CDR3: TGTGCCAGCAGCCCTTCCCCGTTGCCCACAGATACGCAGTATTTT. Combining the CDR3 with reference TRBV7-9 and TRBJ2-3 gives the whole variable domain DTGVSQNPRHKITKRGQNVTFRCDPISEHNRLYWYRQTLGQGPEFLTYFQNEAQLEKSRLLSDRFSAERPKGSFSTLEIQRTEQGDSAMYLCASSPSPLPTDTQYFGPGTRLTVL.

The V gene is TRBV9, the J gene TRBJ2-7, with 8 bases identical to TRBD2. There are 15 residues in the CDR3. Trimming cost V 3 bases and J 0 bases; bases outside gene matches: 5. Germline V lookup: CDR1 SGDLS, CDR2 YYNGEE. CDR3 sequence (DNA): TGTGCCAGCAGCGGGGGCGGGGGGAGCTCCTACGAGCAGTACTTC. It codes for CASSGGGGSSYEQYF. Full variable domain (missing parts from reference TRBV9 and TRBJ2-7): DSGVTQTPKHLITATGQRVTLRCSPRSGDLSVYWYQQSLDQGLQFLIQYYNGEERAKGNILERFSAQQFPDLHSELNLSSLELGDSALYFCASSGGGGSSYEQYFGPGTRLTVT.

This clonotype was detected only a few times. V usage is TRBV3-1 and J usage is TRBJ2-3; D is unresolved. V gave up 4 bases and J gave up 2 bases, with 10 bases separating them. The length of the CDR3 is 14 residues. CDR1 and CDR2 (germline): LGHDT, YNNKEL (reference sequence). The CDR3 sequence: CASSRDSFTDTQYF. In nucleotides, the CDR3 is TGTGCCAGCAGCCGTGACTCCTTCACAGATACGCAGTATTTT.

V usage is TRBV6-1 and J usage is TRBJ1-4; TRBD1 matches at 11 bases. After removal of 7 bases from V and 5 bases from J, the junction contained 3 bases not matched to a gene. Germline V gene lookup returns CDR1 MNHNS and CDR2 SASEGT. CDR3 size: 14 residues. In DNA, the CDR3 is TGTGCCAGCAAGGGGACAGGGGGGAATGAAAAACTGTTTTTT. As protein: CASKGTGGNEKLFF.

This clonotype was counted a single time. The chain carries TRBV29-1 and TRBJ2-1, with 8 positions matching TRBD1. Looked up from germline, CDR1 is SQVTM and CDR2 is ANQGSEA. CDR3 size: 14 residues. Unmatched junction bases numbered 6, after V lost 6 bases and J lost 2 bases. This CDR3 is CSVGTGGPYNEQFF. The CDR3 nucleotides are TGCAGCGTCGGGACAGGCGGACCCTACAATGAGCAGTTCTTC.